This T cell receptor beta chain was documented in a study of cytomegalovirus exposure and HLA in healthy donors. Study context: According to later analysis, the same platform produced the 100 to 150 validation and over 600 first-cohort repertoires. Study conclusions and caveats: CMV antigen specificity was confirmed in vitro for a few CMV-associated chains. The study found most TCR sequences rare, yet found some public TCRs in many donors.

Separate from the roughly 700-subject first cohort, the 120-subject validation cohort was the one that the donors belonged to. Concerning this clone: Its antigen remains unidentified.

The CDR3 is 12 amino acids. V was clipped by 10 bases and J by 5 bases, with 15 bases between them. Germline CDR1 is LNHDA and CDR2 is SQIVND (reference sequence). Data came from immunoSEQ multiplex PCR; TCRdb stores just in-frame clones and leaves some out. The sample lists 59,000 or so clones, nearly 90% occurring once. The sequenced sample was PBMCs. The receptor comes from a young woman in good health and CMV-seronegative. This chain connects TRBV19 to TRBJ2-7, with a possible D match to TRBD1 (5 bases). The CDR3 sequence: CATGWGTDEQYF. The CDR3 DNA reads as TGTGCCACCGGATGGGGCACCGACGAGCAGTACTTC.